Listed below are T cell receptor beta chains from one sample, sequenced in a study of cytomegalovirus exposure and HLA in healthy donors. The method was immunoSEQ multiplex PCR; TCRdb's version includes in-frame clones alone and lacks a portion of them. The profile shows under 200,000 clones, around 75% of them singletons. Specimen: PBMCs. Receptors were obtained from a woman in her fifties or sixties in good health and CMV-seropositive. Each CDR3 is given with its conserved first and last residue. D genes are given only for firm matches. Size is stated for part of the rows, as once, few or many counts, or as a class when the clone is expanded.

D | J | size | V | CDR3 | DNA
. | TRBJ2-7 | . | TRBV7-9 | CSSSLGLEQYF | TGTTCCAGCAGCTTAGGGCTCGAGCAGTACTTC
. | TRBJ1-5 | . | TRBV18 | CASSPASENQPQHF | TGTGCCAGCTCACCAGCTAGTGAAAATCAGCCCCAGCATTTT
. | TRBJ2-7 | . | TRBV5-6 | CASSTDSLPLEQYF | TGTGCCAGCAGCACGGACAGTCTCCCCCTCGAGCAGTACTTC
TRBD1 | TRBJ1-3 | . | TRBV5-1 | CASSSTGAGNTIYF | TGCGCCAGCAGCTCGACAGGGGCTGGAAACACCATATATTTT
TRBD1 | TRBJ2-7 | . | TRBV9 | CASSVETGGEQYF | TGTGCCAGCAGCGTAGAAACAGGGGGCGAGCAGTACTTC
. | TRBJ2-5 | . | TRBV5-6 | CASSLMGRETQYF | TGTGCCAGCAGCTTGATGGGCCGGGAGACCCAGTACTTC
. | TRBJ2-5 | . | TRBV5-1 | CASSRWTPQETQYF | TGCGCCAGCAGCAGGTGGACTCCCCAAGAGACCCAGTACTTC
TRBD2 | TRBJ2-2 | . | TRBV2 | CASSELGGDTGELFF | TGTGCCAGCAGTGAATTGGGAGGGGACACCGGGGAGCTGTTTTTT
. | TRBJ2-7 | . | TRBV5-1 | CASSLDLAVYEQYF | TGCGCCAGCAGCTTGGACCTAGCTGTCTACGAGCAGTACTTC
. | TRBJ1-1 | . | TRBV5-8 | CASTDRENTEAFF | TGTGCCAGCACCGACAGAGAGAACACTGAAGCTTTCTTT
TRBD2 | TRBJ2-3 | . | TRBV4-1 | CASSLNSGGGDTQYF | TGCGCCAGCAGCCTAAATAGCGGGGGGGGAGATACGCAGTATTTT
TRBD1 | TRBJ2-3 | . | TRBV4-2 | CASSQLPGGLRTDTQYF | TGTGCCAGCAGCCAACTACCAGGGGGTCTCCGCACAGATACGCAGTATTTT
. | TRBJ1-2 | . | TRBV5-6 | CASSSPTDRIKGYGYTF | TGTGCCAGCAGCTCTCCAACCGACAGGATAAAGGGCTATGGCTACACCTTC
TRBD1 | TRBJ1-2 | . | TRBV18 | CASSPLSTGGDYGYTF | TGTGCCAGCTCACCCTTATCGACAGGGGGTGATTATGGCTACACCTTC
. | TRBJ1-2 | once | TRBV2 | CASSEVGTYGYTF | TGTGCCAGCAGTGAAGTAGGGACTTATGGCTACACCTTC
TRBD2 | TRBJ2-5 | . | TRBV7-7 | CASSLFAGGLETQYF | TGTGCCAGCAGCTTATTTGCGGGGGGGCTTGAGACCCAGTACTTC
. | TRBJ2-1 | . | TRBV6-1 | CVSSELERSYNEQFF | TGTGTCAGCAGTGAACTTGAGCGGTCCTACAATGAGCAGTTCTTC
. | TRBJ2-5 | . | TRBV30 | CAWSGGGRYQETQYF | TGTGCCTGGTCCGGAGGAGGAAGGTACCAAGAGACCCAGTACTTC
. | TRBJ1-2 | . | TRBV7-8 | CASSKDPGLYGYTF | TGTGCCAGCAGCAAAGACCCAGGGCTCTATGGCTACACCTTC
TRBD1 | TRBJ1-5 | . | TRBV7-6 | CASSLAPSGQGGQPQHF | TGTGCCAGCAGCTTAGCGCCATCGGGACAGGGAGGCCAGCCCCAGCATTTT
. | TRBJ2-1 | . | TRBV6-5 | CASSYSIGGYNEQFF | TGTGCCAGCAGTTACTCGATAGGGGGATACAATGAGCAGTTCTTC
TRBD2 | TRBJ2-1 | . | TRBV5-4 | CASSSFGAGGYISEFF | TGTGCCAGCAGCTCCTTCGGGGCGGGGGGATATATTTCCGAGTTCTTC
. | TRBJ1-3 | . | TRBV5-8 | CASSLTGTGNTIYF | TGTGCCAGCAGCTTGACGGGTACGGGAAACACCATATATTTT
. | TRBJ2-7 | . | TRBV7-7 | CASSPGGGDYEQYF | TGTGCCAGCAGCCCCGGAGGAGGGGATTACGAGCAGTACTTC
TRBD2 | TRBJ2-1 | . | TRBV7-9 | CASSPPQRGVNEQFF | TGTGCCAGCAGCCCCCCGCAGCGGGGGGTCAATGAGCAGTTCTTC
TRBD2 | TRBJ2-6 | . | TRBV5-4 | CASSLGPFGGAGANVLTF | TGTGCCAGCAGCTTGGGCCCTTTCGGGGGGGCTGGGGCCAACGTCCTGACTTTC